This TCR beta chain was profiled in a study of T-cell reconstitution after alpha-beta-depleted transplantation in children. Findings and caveats of the study: Surviving recipient T cells and thymic progenitors underlay high day-60 TCRbeta diversity in some patients. T-cell counts and diversity at one year post-transplant came mainly from newly produced T cells. About two months after transplant, alpha-beta T cells reportedly came from several hundred expanded graft clones.

This clonotype was seen a few times. Antigen: not known. TCRbeta library preparation incorporated unique molecular identifiers. TCRdb recomputed calls from the PCR reads with MiXCR, one row per CDR3 protein. The repertoire holds 440,000 or so distinct CDR3 sequences, with around two fifths as singletons. Germline loops: CDR1 KGHSH, CDR2 LQKENI. The CDR3 extends over 16 amino acids. V lost 3 bases, J lost 5 bases, and 19 bases lay in between. This sequence was found in a girl aged 2-10 years with aplastic anemia, due to receive a stem cell transplant. The material sequenced was PBMCs, taken before TCRalphabeta/CD19-depleted stem cell transplant. This chain uses TRBV18 with TRBJ1-1; D gene ambiguous. CDR3 DNA sequence: TGTGCCAGCTCACCGGCCGGGTTTGGTGGGCGGACTGAAGCTTTCTTT. Protein product: CASSPAGFGGRTEAFF.